The following is a T cell receptor (beta chain) sequence with its context. The sample belongs to a study of T cells expressing NK-cell markers. Background on the study: Each TCR beta repertoire originated in sorted T cells that were CD3+CD56+NKG2C+, CD3+CD56+NKG2C- or CD3+CD56-NKG2C+.

5'RACE template switching with UMIs produced the TCR beta cDNA. TCRdb reprocessed the 5' RACE reads, keeping one entry per CDR3 protein, no DNA. In all, the sample yields under 500,000 distinct CDR3 sequences. Germline V lookup: CDR1 LNHDA, CDR2 SQIVND (reference sequence). CDR3 length: 13 residues. This TCR was sampled from a woman between 18 and 69 years old in good health. Material: blood T cells: a sorted CD56 or NKG2C T cell subset, CD4+ or CD8+ T cells, or bulk PBMC T cells (not recorded which). The chain has TRBV19 and TRBJ2-2. CDR3 sequence reads: CASSITDTGELFF.